What follows are 7 T cell receptor beta chains derived from one specimen sequenced in a study of CD8 T cells in ankylosing spondylitis. TCRdb re-called the 5' RACE reads through MiXCR, storing one row per CDR3 protein. This sample has fewer than 250,000 distinct CDR3 sequences; roughly a tenth occur once, and the top ten carry approximately 2.5%. The sample was blood, either unsorted or a sorted T cell fraction (not recorded which). The receptors here all came from a male donor with ankylosing spondylitis or in good health (not recorded which).

There are many counts of this clonotype. The V gene is TRBV12-3 or TRBV12-4, the J gene TRBJ1-2, with TRBD1 as a possible D gene (5 bases). The CDR3 loop spans 14 amino acids. Trimming shortened V by 7 bases and J by 8 bases, and 20 bases separated the two germline ends. The CDR3 sequence is CASTGGGGKWGYTF. The CDR3 DNA reads as TGTGCCAGCACCGGCGGCGGGGGGAAATGGGGCTACACCTTC.

This clonotype was picked up many times. Here the CDR3 reads CAITGTRGDYGYTF. CDR3 bases: TGTGCCATCACCGGGACGAGGGGCGATTATGGCTACACCTTC. The V gene is TRBV10-3, the J gene TRBJ1-2; D is perhaps TRBD1 (5 bases). The CDR3 totals 14 residues. Per the germline V gene, CDR1 is ENHRY and CDR2 is SYGVKD. Trimming shortened V by 7 bases and J by 5 bases, and 17 bases separated the two germline ends.

The table lists this clonotype with many counts. This sequence joins TRBV19 and TRBJ1-5; the D is unclear. The CDR3 covers 15 residues. The V and J ends lost 7 bases and 2 bases respectively, with 15 bases between them. Germline V lookup: CDR1 LNHDA, CDR2 SQIVND (reference sequence). The CDR3 nucleotides are TGTGCCAGTAATTCTGGGCGGTTGGGCAATCAGCCCCAGCATTTT. It encodes CASNSGRLGNQPQHF.

This clonotype was seen many times. The chain combines TRBV5-5 with TRBJ1-6; D call uncertain. Germline-derived CDR1 and CDR2 are SGHKS and YYEKEE (reference sequence). V shed 0 bases and J shed 7 bases, with 11 bases lying between them. The CDR3 is made up of 15 amino acids. In DNA form, the CDR3 reads TGTGCCAGCAGCTTGGAATCGAATCGGAATTCACCCCTCCACTTT. Its protein product is CASSLESNRNSPLHF.

The chain uses TRBV20-1 and TRBJ1-2; D might be TRBD1 (6 bases). The ends were cut back, 2 bases at V and 2 bases at J, with 9 bases in the middle. The CDR3 covers 13 residues. Germline CDR1 DFQATT, CDR2 SNEGSKA (reference sequence). The DNA of the CDR3 is TGCAGTGCTAGACAGGGGCTGAACTATGGCTACACCTTC. Its protein is CSARQGLNYGYTF.

The V and J genes are TRBV5-1 and TRBJ2-4, with 7 bases that match TRBD2. With 1 base clipped from V and 0 bases from J, the junction kept 4 bases outside the gene matches. The CDR3 has 16 residues. Germline loops: CDR1 SGHRS, CDR2 YFSETQ. DNA for the CDR3: TGCGCCAGCAGCTTGTCTGGGGGGGTAGCCAAAAACATTCAGTACTTC. It yields the protein CASSLSGGVAKNIQYF.

This clonotype has at least ten counts. The genes are TRBV10-2 and TRBJ2-7; D not certain. V gave up 6 bases and J gave up 0 bases, with 12 bases separating them. The germline V gene has CDR1 WSHSY and CDR2 SAAADI. The CDR3 covers 14 residues. The CDR3 bases are TGCGCCAGCAGCGAGCCCCAAGTCTCCTACGAGCAGTACTTC. Amino acids: CASSEPQVSYEQYF.